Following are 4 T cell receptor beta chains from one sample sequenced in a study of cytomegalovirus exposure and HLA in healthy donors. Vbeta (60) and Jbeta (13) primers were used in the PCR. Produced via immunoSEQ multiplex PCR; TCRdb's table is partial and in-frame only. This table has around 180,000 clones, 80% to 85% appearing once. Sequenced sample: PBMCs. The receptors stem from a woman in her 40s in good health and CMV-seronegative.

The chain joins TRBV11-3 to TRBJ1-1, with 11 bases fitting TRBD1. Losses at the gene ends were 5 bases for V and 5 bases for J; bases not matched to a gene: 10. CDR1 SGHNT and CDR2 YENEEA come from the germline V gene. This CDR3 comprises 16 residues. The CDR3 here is CASSLDRGPVWTEAFF. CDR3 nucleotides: TGTGCCAGCAGCCTGGACAGGGGGCCAGTCTGGACTGAAGCTTTCTTT. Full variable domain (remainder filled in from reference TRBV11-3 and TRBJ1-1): EAGVVQSPRYKIIEKKQPVAFWCNPISGHNTLYWYLQNLGQGPELLIRYENEEAVDDSQLPKDRFSAERLKGVDSTLKIQPAELGDSAVYLCASSLDRGPVWTEAFFGQGTRLTVV.

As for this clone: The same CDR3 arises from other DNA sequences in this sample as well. The CDR3 DNA sequence: TGTGCCAGCAGCGTAGGACTAGCGGGAGTTCAAGAGACCCAGTACTTC. It translates to CASSVGLAGVQETQYF. V is TRBV9 and J is TRBJ2-5, with TRBD2 matching 12 bases. V lost 0 bases to trimming and J lost 2 bases; unmatched junction nucleotides: 2. The germline gives CDR1 SGDLS, CDR2 YYNGEE. CDR3 length: 16 amino acids.

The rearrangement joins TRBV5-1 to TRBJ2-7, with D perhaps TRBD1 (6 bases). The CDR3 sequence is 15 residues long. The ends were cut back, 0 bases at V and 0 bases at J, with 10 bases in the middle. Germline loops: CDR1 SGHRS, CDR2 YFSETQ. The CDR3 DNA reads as TGCGCCAGCAGCTTGGCCGGCAGGGGCTCCTACGAGCAGTACTTC. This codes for CASSLAGRGSYEQYF.

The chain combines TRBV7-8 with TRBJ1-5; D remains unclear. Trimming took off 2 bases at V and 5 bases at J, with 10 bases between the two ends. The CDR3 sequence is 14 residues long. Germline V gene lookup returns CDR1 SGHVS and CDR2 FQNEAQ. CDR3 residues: CASSLSLPHQPQHF. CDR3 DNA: TGTGCCAGCAGCTTAAGCCTACCGCATCAGCCCCAGCATTTT.